This note documents a single TCR beta chain sequence. These data belong to a study of blood T cell repertoires in COVID-19. Study-level background: Some COVID-19 samples were acute and others convalescent; all came from the United States, Italy and Spain. PBMCs, B-cell-depleted T cells, or T cells were the source of the cDNA or gDNA that made up the material.

CDR1 and CDR2 from the germline V gene are MNHEY and SVGAGI. The CDR3 spans 15 residues. V dropped 3 bases and J dropped 2 bases, with 11 bases sitting between them. Original processing methods: Estimation of nucleated cell counts was performed using reference gene primer amplification. Only in-frame clones appear in the TCRdb table, and some are missing; sequencing was by immunoSEQ multiplex PCR. D and trimming come from the DNA, and the V and J calls and clone size come from that table. Seen here are around 72,000 clones, roughly 86% observed once, and the top ten hold 25% to 35%. The receptor's source is a man aged 50-60 years with acute or convalescent COVID-19. Source material: peripheral blood. This chain uses TRBV6-5 with TRBJ1-3; TRBD1 is a possible D gene (5 bases). The CDR3 loop reads CASSYRGNPGNTIYF. The CDR3 bases are TGTGCCAGCAGTTATCGGGGGAACCCTGGAAACACCATATATTTT.